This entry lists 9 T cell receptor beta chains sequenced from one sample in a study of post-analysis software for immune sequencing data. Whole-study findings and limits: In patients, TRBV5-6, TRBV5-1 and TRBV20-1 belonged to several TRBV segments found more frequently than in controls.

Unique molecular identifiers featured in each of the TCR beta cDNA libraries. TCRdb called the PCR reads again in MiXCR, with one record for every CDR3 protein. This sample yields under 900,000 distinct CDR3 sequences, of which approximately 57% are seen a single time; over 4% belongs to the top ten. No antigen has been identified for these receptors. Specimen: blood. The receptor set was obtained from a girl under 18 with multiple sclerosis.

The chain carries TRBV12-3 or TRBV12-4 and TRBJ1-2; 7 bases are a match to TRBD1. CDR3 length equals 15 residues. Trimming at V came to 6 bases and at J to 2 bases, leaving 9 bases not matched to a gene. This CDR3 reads CASSRGQDLNYGYTF. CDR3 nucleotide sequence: TGTGCCAGCAGCCGCGGACAGGATTTAAACTATGGCTACACCTTC.

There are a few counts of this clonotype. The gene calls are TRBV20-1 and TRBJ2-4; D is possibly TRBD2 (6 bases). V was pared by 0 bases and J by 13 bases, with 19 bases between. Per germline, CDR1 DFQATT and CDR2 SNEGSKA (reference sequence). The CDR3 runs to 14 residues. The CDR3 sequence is CSARDARPTGEQYF. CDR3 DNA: TGCAGTGCTAGAGATGCGCGCCCAACGGGGGAGCAGTACTTC.

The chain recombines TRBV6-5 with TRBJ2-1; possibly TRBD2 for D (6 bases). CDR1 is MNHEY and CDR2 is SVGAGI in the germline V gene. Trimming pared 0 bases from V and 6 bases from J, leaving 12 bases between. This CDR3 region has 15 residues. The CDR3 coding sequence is TGTGCCAGCAGTTACTCGGGCGGGACCCTCAATGAGCAGTTCTTC. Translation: CASSYSGGTLNEQFF.

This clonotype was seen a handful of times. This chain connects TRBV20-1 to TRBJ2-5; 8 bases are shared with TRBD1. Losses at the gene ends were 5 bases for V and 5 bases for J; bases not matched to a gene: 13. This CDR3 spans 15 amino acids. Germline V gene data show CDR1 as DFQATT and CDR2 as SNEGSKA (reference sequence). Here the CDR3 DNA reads TGCAGTGCTCAACGCCCCCAGGGGGCGGGGGAGACCCAGTACTTC. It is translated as CSAQRPQGAGETQYF.

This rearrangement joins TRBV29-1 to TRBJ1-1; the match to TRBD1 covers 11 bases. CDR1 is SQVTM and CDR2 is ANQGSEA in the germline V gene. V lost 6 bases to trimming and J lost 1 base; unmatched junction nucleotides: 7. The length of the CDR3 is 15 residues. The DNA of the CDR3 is TGCAGCGTCAGGGACAGGGGGAGTTGGAACACTGAAGCTTTCTTT. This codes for CSVRDRGSWNTEAFF.

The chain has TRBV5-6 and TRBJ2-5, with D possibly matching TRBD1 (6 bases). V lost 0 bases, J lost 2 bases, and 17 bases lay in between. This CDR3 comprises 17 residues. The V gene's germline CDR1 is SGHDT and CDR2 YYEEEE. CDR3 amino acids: CASSLATGYSIQETQYF. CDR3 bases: TGTGCCAGCAGCTTGGCCACAGGGTATAGTATTCAAGAGACCCAGTACTTC.

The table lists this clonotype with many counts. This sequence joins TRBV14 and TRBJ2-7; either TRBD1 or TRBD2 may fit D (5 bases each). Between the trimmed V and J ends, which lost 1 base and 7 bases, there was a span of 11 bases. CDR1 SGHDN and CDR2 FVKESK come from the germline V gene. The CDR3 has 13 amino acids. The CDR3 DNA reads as TGTGCCAGCAGCCAAGTTCTGAGGGGAGAGCAGTACTTC. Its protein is CASSQVLRGEQYF.

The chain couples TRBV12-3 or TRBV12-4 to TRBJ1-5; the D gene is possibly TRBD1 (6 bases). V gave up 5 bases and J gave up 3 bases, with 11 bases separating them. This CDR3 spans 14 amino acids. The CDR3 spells CASSTTGFNQPQHF. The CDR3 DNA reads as TGTGCCAGCAGTACGACAGGTTTCAATCAGCCCCAGCATTTT.

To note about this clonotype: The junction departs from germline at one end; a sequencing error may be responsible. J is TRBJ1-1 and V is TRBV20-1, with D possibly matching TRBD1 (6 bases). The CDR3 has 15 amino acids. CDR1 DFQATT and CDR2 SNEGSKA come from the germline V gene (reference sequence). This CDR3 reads CSARDLGHMNTEAFF. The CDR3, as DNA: TGCAGTGCTAGAGATCTGGGACACATGAACACTGAAGCTTTCTTC.